These 17 T cell receptor beta chains were sequenced from one sample in a study of blood T cells in healthy people across ages. The second PCR ran about 6 to 11 cycles with a sample-barcoded 5' primer and J-beta primers. A single record per CDR3 protein comes from TCRdb applying MiXCR to the 5' RACE reads. Counted here are about 1,000,000 distinct CDR3 sequences, roughly 45% occurring once; the ten biggest clones make up under 20%. The sequencing input was blood. The source of these receptors is a woman in her sixties or seventies in good health.

For this clonotype: Germline and junction disagree at one end, which may indicate a read error. The chain uses TRBV7-9 and TRBJ2-1, with D unresolved. From germline, CDR1 is SEHNR and CDR2 FQNEAQ (reference sequence). CDR3 length equals 14 residues. CDR3 protein: CASSPAGSYSEQFF. CDR3 coding DNA: TGTGCCAGCAGCCCAGCCGGCTCCTACAGTGAGCAGTTCTTC.

A few counts support this clonotype. The gene calls are TRBV21-1 and TRBJ2-1; TRBD2, the table's D call, was not compared with the DNA. TRBV21-1 is tagged as a pseudogene. The CDR3 covers 17 residues. CDR3 nucleotides: TGTGCCAGCAGCAATCGCGGACTAGCGGGAGGGAACAATGAGCAGTTCTTC. Protein sequence: CASSNRGLAGGNNEQFF.

The chain uses TRBV7-2 and TRBJ2-5; D gene unclear. V dropped 7 bases and J dropped 5 bases, with 14 bases sitting between them. Germline loops: CDR1 SGHTA, CDR2 FQGNSA. CDR3 length: 13 amino acids. CDR3 amino acids: CASNPSTRETQYF. For the CDR3, the DNA is TGTGCCAGCAACCCCAGCACGCGGGAGACCCAGTACTTC.

Here the CDR3 DNA reads TGCAGTGCTAGATTTGCCTCGGGCTACGAGCAGTACTTC. Protein sequence: CSARFASGYEQYF. The chain joins TRBV20-1 to TRBJ2-7, with no clear D. CDR3 length equals 13 residues. In germline, CDR1 is DFQATT, CDR2 SNEGSKA (reference sequence). V was clipped by 2 bases and J by 3 bases, with 11 bases between them.

A remark on this clonotype: One end of the junction does not line up with germline, which may come from a read error. The V and J genes are TRBV5-1 and TRBJ2-7, with 8 bases fitting TRBD2. The DNA end is a closer match to TRBJ2-5, so the J assignment may be wrong. Looked up from germline, CDR1 is SGHRS and CDR2 is YFSETQ. CDR3 length: 17 residues. DNA of the CDR3: TGCGCCAGTAGCTTGGGAGTAGTGGCGGGAGGCAGCTTGACCCAGTACTTC. Its translation is CASSLGVVAGGSLTQYF.

As concerns this clonotype: One junction end disagrees with the germline gene, perhaps due to a read error. This sequence joins TRBV10-2 and TRBJ2-1, with 8 bases lining up with TRBD2. This CDR3 has 12 amino acids. CDR1 is WSHSY, CDR2 SAAADI, per germline. The CDR3 loop is CARRPGLETTFF. DNA of the CDR3: TGCGCCCGCAGACCGGGACTAGAGACGACGTTCTTC.

The chain joins TRBV12-3 or TRBV12-4 to TRBJ1-2, with a weak D call TRBD1 (5 bases). V lost 5 bases and J 5 bases, leaving 12 bases between the germline ends. The CDR3 covers 13 residues. The CDR3 region is CASSGRGGYGYTF. The CDR3 bases are TGTGCCAGCAGTGGTCGGGGGGGGTATGGCTACACCTTC.

This clonotype was observed many times. V and J are TRBV25-1 and TRBJ2-3, with D unclear. Trimming took off 5 bases at V and 1 base at J, with 13 bases between the two ends. The CDR3 runs 15 residues. In germline, CDR1 is MGHDK, CDR2 SYGVNS. CDR3 sequence: CASSSWDSGTDTQYF. CDR3 nucleotides: TGTGCCAGCAGTTCATGGGATTCGGGCACAGATACGCAGTATTTT.

This clonotype was detected only a few times. A junction boundary mismatches the germline segment, possibly from a read error. The rearrangement uses TRBV10-3 and TRBJ2-1; 7 bases are shared with TRBD2. In germline, CDR1 is ENHRY, CDR2 SYGVKD. The CDR3 sequence is 13 residues long. This CDR3 reads CAMASGVNNEQFF. CDR3 nucleotides: TGCGCGATGGCTAGCGGCGTCAACAATGAGCAGTTCTTC.

V is TRBV29-1 and J is TRBJ2-1; a weak D match, TRBD2 (6 bases). Germline assignment: CDR1 SQVTM and CDR2 ANQGSEA. This CDR3 spans 13 amino acids. Trimming stripped 6 bases from V and 8 bases from J, with 17 bases between. The CDR3 DNA is TGCAGCGTAGCGGAACTAGCTTTCCATGAGCAGTTCTTC. Its protein is CSVAELAFHEQFF.

The gene calls are TRBV15 and TRBJ2-3; 7 positions agree with TRBD2. Looked up from germline, CDR1 is LNHNV and CDR2 is YYDKDF (reference sequence). This CDR3 spans 18 amino acids. With V trimmed by 0 bases and J by 6 bases, 15 bases remained unmatched. CDR3 sequence: CATSRDQGREWRTDTQYF. CDR3 nucleotides: TGTGCCACCAGCAGAGATCAAGGGCGGGAGTGGAGGACGGATACGCAGTATTTT.

The rearrangement uses TRBV5-6 and TRBJ2-4; D possibly corresponds to TRBD1 (7 bases). The tail of the sequence fits TRBJ2-5 better, so the J call may be wrong. This CDR3 region has 15 residues. The germline V gene has CDR1 SGHDT and CDR2 YYEEEE. The CDR3: CASSPWWQGGETQYF. The CDR3 bases are TGTGCCAGCAGCCCATGGTGGCAGGGGGGCGAGACCCAGTACTTC.

This chain uses TRBV14 with TRBJ2-1, with TRBD1 identical over 9 bases. The V gene end was trimmed by 4 bases and the J gene end by 9 bases; junction bases not matched to a gene: 7. The length of the CDR3 is 14 residues. Germline V gives CDR1 SGHDN, CDR2 FVKESK. The CDR3 here is CASSRGQGIGEQFF. For the CDR3, the DNA is TGTGCCAGCAGCCGAGGACAGGGGATCGGTGAGCAGTTCTTC.

This clonotype showed up just a few times. J is TRBJ1-5 and V is TRBV24-1; no firm D call. The CDR3 is 16 residues long. The germline V gene has CDR1 KGHDR and CDR2 SFDVKD. V was clipped by 8 bases and J by 1 base, with 17 bases between them. CDR3 sequence reads: CATTLKQGQSNQPQHF. The CDR3 coding sequence is TGTGCCACCACTCTCAAACAAGGGCAGAGCAATCAGCCCCAGCATTTT.

The V call is TRBV24-1, the J call TRBJ2-1; D assignment may be TRBD1 or TRBD2 (6 bases each). This CDR3 has 18 amino acids. V shed 2 bases and J shed 3 bases, with 19 bases lying between them. The germline V gene encodes CDR1 KGHDR and CDR2 SFDVKD. CDR3 residues: CATSDSGAGRGNYNEQFF. DNA for the CDR3: TGTGCCACCAGTGATTCGGGAGCGGGTAGGGGGAACTACAATGAGCAGTTCTTC.

About this clonotype itself: At one end, the junction sequence differs from germline, possibly due to a read error. The chain combines TRBV27 with TRBJ2-5; D is uncertain. This CDR3 comprises 13 residues. Germline values: CDR1 MNHEY, CDR2 SMNVEV (reference sequence). CDR3 bases: TGTGCCAGCAGTGGGTGGTACCAAGAGGCCCAGTACTTC. This encodes CASSGWYQEAQYF.

This clonotype was detected ten times or more. Relative to the germline gene, one junction end is altered; a read error may explain this. This chain uses TRBV6-6 with TRBJ2-7, with a possible D match to TRBD1 (6 bases). The CDR3 has 11 residues. Germline CDR1 is MNHNY and CDR2 is SVGAGI (reference sequence). This CDR3 reads CASTDSYEQYF. CDR3 DNA: TGCGCCAGCACGGACAGCTACGAGCAGTACTTC.